The sequence of this T cell receptor beta chain was determined in a study of response to subunit inactivated influenza vaccine. This clonotype was recorded a few times. MiXCR was run by TCRdb on the RT-PCR reads, yielding one entry per CDR3 protein. The table has approximately 170,000 distinct CDR3 sequences, around 12% seen once; the top ten hold over 25%. The same sample was also studied in work on T cells expressing NK-cell markers. This second report adds: With UMIs, 5'RACE template switching was used to make TCR beta cDNA. HCMV seropositivity marked most of the eight sequenced donors; one was seronegative. Also leading the CD3+CD56-NKG2C+ fraction in a handful of donors were these clonotypes.

This TCR was sampled from a man in his fifties who received an inactivated influenza vaccine. This specimen consisted of CD8+ T cells sorted from PBMCs, obtained roughly 12 days after vaccination.

CDR3 sequence: CSVRTGNQPQHF. Written as DNA, the CDR3 is TGCAGCGTTCGGACGGGCAATCAGCCCCAGCATTTT. J is TRBJ1-5 and V is TRBV29-1; D gene ambiguous. This CDR3 is built from 12 residues. V was clipped by 5 bases and J by 2 bases, with 7 bases between them. Germline lookup yields CDR1 SQVTM and CDR2 ANQGSEA.